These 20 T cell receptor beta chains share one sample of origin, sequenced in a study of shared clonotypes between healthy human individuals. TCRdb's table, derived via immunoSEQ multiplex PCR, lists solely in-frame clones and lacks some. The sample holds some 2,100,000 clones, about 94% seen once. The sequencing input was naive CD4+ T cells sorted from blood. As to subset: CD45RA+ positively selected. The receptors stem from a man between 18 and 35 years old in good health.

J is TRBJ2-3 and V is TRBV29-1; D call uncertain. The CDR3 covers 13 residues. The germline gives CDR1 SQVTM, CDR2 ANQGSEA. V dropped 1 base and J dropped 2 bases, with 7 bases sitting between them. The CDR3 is CSVEGVFTDTQYF. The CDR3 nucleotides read TGCAGCGTTGAAGGAGTTTTCACAGATACGCAGTATTTT.

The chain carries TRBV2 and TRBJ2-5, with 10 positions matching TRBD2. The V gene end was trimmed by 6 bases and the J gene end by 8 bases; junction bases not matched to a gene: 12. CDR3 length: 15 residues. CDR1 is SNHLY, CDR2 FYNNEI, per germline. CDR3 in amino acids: CASRTDSGGPPTQYF. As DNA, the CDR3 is TGTGCCAGCAGGACCGATAGCGGGGGGCCCCCAACCCAGTACTTC.

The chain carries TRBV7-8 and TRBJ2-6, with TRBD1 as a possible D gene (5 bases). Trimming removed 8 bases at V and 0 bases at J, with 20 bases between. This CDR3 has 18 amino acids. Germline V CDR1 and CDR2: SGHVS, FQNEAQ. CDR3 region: CASGSRQKASSGANVLTF. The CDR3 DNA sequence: TGTGCCAGCGGCTCACGACAGAAAGCCAGCTCTGGGGCCAACGTCCTGACTTTC.

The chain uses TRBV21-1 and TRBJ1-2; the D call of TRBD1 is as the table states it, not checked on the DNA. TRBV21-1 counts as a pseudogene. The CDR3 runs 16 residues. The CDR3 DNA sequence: TGTGCCAGCAGCAAGCAACAGGGCGGTGCTAACTATGGCTACACCTTC. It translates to CASSKQQGGANYGYTF.

CDR3 sequence reads: CASSGPRGGYEQYF. The CDR3 nucleotides read TGTGCCAGCAGTGGACCACGAGGGGGCTACGAGCAGTACTTC. This chain links TRBV6-5 with TRBJ2-7; D possibly corresponds to TRBD1 (6 bases). The germline CDR1 and CDR2 sequences are MNHEY and SVGAGI. V was trimmed by 5 bases and J by 3 bases, leaving 14 bases between them. The CDR3 sequence is 14 residues long.

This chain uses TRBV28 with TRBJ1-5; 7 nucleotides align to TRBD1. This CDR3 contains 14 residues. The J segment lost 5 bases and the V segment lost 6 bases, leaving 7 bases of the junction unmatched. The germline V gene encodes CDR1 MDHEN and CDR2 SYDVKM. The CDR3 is CASRNQGGYQPQHF. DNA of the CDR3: TGTGCCAGCAGAAACCAGGGGGGATATCAGCCCCAGCATTTT.

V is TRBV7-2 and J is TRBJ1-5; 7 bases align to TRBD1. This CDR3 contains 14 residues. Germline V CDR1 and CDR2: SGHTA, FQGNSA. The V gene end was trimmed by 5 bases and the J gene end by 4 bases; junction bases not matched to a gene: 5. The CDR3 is CASSQDRLNQPQHF. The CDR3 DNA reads TGTGCCAGCAGCCAGGACAGGCTTAATCAGCCCCAGCATTTT.

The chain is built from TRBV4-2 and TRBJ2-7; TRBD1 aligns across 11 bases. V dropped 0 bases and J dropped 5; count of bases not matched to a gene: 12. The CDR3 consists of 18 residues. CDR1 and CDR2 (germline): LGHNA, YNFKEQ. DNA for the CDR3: TGTGCCAGCAGCCAAGAACGGTACGTCGGACAGGGGGCGAACGAGCAGTACTTC. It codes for CASSQERYVGQGANEQYF.

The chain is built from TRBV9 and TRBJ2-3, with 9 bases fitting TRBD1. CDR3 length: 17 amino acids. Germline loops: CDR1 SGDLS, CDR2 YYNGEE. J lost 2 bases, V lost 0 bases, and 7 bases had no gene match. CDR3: CASSVGDRVLVTDTQYF. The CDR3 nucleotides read TGTGCCAGCAGCGTAGGGGACAGGGTCTTAGTCACAGATACGCAGTATTTT. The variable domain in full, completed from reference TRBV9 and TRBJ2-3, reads DSGVTQTPKHLITATGQRVTLRCSPRSGDLSVYWYQQSLDQGLQFLIQYYNGEERAKGNILERFSAQQFPDLHSELNLSSLELGDSALYFCASSVGDRVLVTDTQYFGPGTRLTVL.

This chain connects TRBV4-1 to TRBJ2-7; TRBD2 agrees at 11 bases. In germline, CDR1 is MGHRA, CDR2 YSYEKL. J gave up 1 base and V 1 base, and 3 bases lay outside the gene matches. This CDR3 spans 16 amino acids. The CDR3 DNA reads TGCGCCAGCAGCCAAGTTAGCGGGAGGGGATCCTACGAGCAGTACTTC. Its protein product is CASSQVSGRGSYEQYF.

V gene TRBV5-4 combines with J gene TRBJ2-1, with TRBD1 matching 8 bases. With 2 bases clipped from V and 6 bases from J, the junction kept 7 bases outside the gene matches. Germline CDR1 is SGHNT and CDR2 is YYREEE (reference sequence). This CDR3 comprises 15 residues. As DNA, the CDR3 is TGTGCCAGCAGCTTCCAGGGGGCCTCTTTCAATGAGCAGTTCTTC. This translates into CASSFQGASFNEQFF.

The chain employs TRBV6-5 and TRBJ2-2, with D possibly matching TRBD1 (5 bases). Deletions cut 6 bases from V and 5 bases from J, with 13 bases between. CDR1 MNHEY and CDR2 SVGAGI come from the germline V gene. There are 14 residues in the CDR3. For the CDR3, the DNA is TGTGCCAGCAGGACCTTGGCAGGGACCGGGGAGCTGTTTTTT. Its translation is CASRTLAGTGELFF.

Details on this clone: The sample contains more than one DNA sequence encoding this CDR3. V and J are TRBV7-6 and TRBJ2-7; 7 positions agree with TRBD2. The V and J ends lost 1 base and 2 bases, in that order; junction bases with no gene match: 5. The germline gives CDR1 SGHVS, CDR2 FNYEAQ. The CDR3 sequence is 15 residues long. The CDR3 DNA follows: TGTGCCAGCAGCTTAGGGCGGGGACTAACCTACGAGCAGTACTTC. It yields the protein CASSLGRGLTYEQYF.

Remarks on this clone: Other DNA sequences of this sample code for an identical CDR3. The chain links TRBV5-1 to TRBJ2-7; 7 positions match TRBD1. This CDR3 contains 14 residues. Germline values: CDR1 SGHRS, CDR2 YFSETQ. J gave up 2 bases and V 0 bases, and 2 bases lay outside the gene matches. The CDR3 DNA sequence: TGCGCCAGCAGCTTGGGCACAGGGGCCTACGAGCAGTACTTC. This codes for CASSLGTGAYEQYF.

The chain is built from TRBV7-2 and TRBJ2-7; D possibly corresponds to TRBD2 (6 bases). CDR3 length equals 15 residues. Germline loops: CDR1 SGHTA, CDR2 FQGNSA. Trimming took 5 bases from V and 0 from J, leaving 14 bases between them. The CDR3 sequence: CASSKSSDFSYEQYF. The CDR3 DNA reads TGTGCCAGCAGCAAGTCTAGCGACTTCTCCTACGAGCAGTACTTC.

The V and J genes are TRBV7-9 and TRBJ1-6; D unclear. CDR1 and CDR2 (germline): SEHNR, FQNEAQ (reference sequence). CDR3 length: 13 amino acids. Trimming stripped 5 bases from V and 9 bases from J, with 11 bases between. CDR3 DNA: TGTGCCAGCAGCCTGAGGGAGGTTTCACCCCTCCACTTT. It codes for CASSLREVSPLHF.

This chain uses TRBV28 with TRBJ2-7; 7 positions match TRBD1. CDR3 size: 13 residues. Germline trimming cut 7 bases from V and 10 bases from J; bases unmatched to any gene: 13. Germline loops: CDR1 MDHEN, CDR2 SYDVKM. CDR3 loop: CASTPPGQNAQYF. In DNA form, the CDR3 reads TGTGCCAGCACCCCTCCGGGACAGAACGCACAGTACTTC.

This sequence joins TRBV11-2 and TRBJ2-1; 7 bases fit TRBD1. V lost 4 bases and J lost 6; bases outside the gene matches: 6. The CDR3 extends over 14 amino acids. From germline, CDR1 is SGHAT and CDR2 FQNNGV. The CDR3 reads CASSSVQGSNEQFF. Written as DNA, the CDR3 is TGTGCCAGCAGCTCAGTACAGGGGAGCAATGAGCAGTTCTTC.

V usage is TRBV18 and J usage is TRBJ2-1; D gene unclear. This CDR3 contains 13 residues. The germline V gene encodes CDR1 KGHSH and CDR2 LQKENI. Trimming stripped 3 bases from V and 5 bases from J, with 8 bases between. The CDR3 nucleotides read TGTGCCAGCTCACCGTCTCAGGACAATGAGCAGTTCTTC. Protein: CASSPSQDNEQFF.

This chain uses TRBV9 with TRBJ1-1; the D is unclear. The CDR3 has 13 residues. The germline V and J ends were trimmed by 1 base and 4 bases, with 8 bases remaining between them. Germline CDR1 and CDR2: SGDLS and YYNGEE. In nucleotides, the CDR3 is TGTGCCAGCAGCGTAAAGGGCGGCACTGAAGCTTTCTTT. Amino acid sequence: CASSVKGGTEAFF.